This entry concerns a single T cell receptor (beta chain). This entry comes from a study of radiation and T cells in renal cell carcinoma. Here immunoSEQ multiplex PCR was the method, and the copy in TCRdb shows in-frame clones only, minus some. The sample consists of some 72,000 clones, roughly 82% of them appearing once. As for time point: blood 2 weeks post-SBRT. This sample's treatment: 15 Gy SBRT to primary tumor, nephrectomy 4 weeks later. This TCR was sampled from a man aged 55 to 70 with renal cell carcinoma. Specimen: blood, collected from a patient whose treatment included radiotherapy and nephrectomy.

The CDR3: CASSNPTDTQYF. CDR3 in DNA: TGTGCCAGCTCTAACCCCACAGATACGCAGTATTTT. This chain joins TRBV27 and TRBJ2-3; D gene unclear. This CDR3 has 12 residues. Germline V lookup: CDR1 MNHEY, CDR2 SMNVEV (reference sequence). Trimming left V 8 bases short and J 2 bases short, with 8 bases between.